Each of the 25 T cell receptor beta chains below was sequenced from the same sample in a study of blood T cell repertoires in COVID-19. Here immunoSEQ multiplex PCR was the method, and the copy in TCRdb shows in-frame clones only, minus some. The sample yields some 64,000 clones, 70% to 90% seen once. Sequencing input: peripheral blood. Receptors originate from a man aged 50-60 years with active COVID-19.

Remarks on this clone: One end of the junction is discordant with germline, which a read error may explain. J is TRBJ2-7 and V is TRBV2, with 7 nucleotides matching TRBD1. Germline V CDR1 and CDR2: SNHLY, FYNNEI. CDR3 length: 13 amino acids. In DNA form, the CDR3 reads TGTGCCAGCACCGAGGGCTGGGACAGCTCGGATGACTTC. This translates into CASTEGWDSSDDF.

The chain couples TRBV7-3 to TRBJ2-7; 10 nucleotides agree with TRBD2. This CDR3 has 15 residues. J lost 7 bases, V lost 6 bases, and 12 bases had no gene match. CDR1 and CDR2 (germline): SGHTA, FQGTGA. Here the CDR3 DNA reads TGTGCCAGCAGTCCAGGACTAGCGGTTTGGGGTGAGCAGTACTTC. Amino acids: CASSPGLAVWGEQYF.

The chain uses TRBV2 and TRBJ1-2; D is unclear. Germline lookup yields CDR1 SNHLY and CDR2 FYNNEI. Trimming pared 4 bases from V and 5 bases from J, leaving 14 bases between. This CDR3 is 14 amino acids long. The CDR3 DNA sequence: TGTGCCAGCAGTGCTGAAGCTAATCTATATGGCTACACCTTC. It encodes CASSAEANLYGYTF.

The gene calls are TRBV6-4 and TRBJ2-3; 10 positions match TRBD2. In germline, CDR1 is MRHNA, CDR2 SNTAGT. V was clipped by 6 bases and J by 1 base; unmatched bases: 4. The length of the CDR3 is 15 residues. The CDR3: CASSRSGGGTDTQYF. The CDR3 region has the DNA TGTGCCAGCAGCCGAAGCGGGGGGGGCACAGATACGCAGTATTTT.

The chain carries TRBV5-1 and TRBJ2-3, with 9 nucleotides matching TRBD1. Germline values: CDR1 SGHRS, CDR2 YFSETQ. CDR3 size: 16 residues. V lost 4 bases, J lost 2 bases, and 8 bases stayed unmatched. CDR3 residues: CASSLGDRANTDTQYF. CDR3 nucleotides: TGCGCCAGCAGCCTAGGGGACAGGGCGAACACAGATACGCAGTATTTT.

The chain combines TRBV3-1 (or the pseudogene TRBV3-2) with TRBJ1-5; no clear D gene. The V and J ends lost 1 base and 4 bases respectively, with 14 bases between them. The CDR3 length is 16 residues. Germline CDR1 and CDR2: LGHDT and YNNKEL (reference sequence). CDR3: CASSQGSAGLNQPQHF. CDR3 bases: TGTGCCAGCAGCCAAGGGTCCGCGGGTCTTAATCAGCCCCAGCATTTT.

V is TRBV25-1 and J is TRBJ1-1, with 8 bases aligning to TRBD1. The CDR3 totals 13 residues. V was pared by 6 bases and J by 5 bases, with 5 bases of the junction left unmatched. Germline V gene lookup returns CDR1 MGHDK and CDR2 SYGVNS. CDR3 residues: CASRLQGETEAFF. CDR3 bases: TGTGCCAGCAGGTTACAGGGGGAAACTGAAGCTTTCTTT.

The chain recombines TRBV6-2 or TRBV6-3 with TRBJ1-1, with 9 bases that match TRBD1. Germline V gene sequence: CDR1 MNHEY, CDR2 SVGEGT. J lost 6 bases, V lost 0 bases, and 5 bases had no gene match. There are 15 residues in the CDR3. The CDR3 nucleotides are TGTGCCAGCAGTTACTCCCGGGACAGGGCGCCTGAAGCTTTCTTT. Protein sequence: CASSYSRDRAPEAFF.

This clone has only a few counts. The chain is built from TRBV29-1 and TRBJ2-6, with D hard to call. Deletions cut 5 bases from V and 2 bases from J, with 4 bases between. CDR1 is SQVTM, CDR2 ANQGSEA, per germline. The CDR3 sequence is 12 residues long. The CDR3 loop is CSVQAGANVLTF. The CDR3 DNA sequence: TGCAGCGTTCAGGCTGGGGCCAACGTCCTGACTTTC.

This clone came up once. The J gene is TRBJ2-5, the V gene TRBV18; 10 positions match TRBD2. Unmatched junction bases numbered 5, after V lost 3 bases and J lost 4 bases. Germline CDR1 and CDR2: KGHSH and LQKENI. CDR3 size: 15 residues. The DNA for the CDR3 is TGTGCCAGCTCACCTTCGGGACTAGCGATAGAGACCCAGTACTTC. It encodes CASSPSGLAIETQYF. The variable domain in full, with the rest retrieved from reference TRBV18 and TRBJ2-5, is NAGVMQNPRHLVRRRGQEARLRCSPMKGHSHVYWYRQLPEEGLKFMVYLQKENIIDESGMPKERFSAEFPKEGPSILRIQQVVRGDSAAYFCASSPSGLAIETQYFGPGTRLLVL.

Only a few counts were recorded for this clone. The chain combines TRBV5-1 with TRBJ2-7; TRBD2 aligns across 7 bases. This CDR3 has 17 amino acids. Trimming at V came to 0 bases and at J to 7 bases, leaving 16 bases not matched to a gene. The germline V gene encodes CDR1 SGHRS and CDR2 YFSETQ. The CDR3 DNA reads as TGCGCCAGCAGCTTGGAGACTTGGTGGGGGGGAAAAGGTGAGCAGTACTTC. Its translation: CASSLETWWGGKGEQYF.

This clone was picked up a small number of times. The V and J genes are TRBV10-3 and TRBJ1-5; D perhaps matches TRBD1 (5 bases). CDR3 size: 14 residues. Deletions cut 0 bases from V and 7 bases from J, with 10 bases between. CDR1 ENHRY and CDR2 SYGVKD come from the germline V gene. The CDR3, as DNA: TGTGCCATCAGTGAGTCGATGACAGCCCAGCCCCAGCATTTT. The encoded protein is CAISESMTAQPQHF.

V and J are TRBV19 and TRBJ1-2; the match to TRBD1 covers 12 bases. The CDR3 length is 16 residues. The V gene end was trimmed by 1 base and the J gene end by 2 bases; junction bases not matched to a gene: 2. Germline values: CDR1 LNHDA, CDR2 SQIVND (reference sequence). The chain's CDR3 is CASSIGDRGPNYGYTF. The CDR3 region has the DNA TGTGCCAGTAGTATAGGGGACAGGGGGCCGAACTATGGCTACACCTTC.

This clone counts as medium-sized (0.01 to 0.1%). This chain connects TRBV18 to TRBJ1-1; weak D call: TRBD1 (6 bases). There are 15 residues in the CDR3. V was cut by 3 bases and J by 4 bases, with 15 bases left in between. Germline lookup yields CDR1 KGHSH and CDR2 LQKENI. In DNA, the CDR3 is TGTGCCAGCTCACCCGAACTTATAGGGGGCACTGAAGCTTTCTTT. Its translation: CASSPELIGGTEAFF.

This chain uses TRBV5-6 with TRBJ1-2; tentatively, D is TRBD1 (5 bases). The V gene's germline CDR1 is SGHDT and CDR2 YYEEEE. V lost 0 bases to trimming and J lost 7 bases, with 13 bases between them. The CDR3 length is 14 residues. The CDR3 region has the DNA TGTGCCAGCAGCTTGGTTGTGGGGGGGACTGGCTACACCTTC. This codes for CASSLVVGGTGYTF. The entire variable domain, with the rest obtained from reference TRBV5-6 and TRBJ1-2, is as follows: DAGVTQSPTHLIKTRGQQVTLRCSPKSGHDTVSWYQQALGQGPQFIFQYYEEEERQRGNFPDRFSGHQFPNYSSELNVNALLLGDSALYLCASSLVVGGTGYTFGSGTRLTVV.

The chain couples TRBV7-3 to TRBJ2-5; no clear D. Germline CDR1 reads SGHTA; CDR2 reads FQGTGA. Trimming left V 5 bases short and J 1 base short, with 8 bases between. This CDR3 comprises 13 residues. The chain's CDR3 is CASSPPFQETQYF. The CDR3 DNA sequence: TGTGCCAGCAGCCCCCCTTTCCAAGAGACCCAGTACTTC.

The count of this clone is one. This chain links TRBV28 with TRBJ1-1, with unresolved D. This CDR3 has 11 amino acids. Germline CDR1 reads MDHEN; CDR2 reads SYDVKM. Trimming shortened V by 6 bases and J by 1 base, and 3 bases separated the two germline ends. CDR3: CASSQNTEAFF. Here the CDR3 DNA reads TGTGCCAGCAGCCAGAACACTGAAGCTTTCTTT. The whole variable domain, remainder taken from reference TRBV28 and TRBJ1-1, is DVKVTQSSRYLVKRTGEKVFLECVQDMDHENMFWYRQDPGLGLRLIYFSYDVKMKEKGDIPEGYSVSREKKERFSLILESASTNQTSMYLCASSQNTEAFFGQGTRLTVV.

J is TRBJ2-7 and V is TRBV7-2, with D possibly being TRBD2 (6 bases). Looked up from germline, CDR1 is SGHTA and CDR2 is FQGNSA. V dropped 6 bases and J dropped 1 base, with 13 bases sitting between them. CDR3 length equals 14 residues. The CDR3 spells CASRPGVYSYEQYF. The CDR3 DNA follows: TGTGCCAGCAGACCGGGGGTCTATTCCTACGAGCAGTACTTC. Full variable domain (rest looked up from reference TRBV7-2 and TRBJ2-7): GAGVSQSPSNKVTEKGKDVELRCDPISGHTALYWYRQSLGQGLEFLIYFQGNSAPDKSGLPSDRFSAERTGGSVSTLTIQRTQQEDSAVYLCASRPGVYSYEQYFGPGTRLTVT.

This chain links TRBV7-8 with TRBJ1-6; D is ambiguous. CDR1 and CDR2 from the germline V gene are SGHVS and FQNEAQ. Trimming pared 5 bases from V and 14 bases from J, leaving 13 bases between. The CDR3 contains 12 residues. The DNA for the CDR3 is TGTGCCAGCAGCCCATCCCATCCGGCCCTCCACTTT. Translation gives CASSPSHPALHF.

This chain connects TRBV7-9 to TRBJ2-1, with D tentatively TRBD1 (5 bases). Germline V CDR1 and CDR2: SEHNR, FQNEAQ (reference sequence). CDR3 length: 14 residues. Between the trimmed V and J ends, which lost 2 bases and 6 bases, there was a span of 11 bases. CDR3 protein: CASSLSQGFNEQFF. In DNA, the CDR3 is TGTGCCAGCAGCTTAAGCCAGGGTTTCAATGAGCAGTTCTTC.

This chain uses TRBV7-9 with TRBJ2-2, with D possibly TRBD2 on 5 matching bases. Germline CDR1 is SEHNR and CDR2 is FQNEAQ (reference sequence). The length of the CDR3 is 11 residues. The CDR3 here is CLSLGAGELFF. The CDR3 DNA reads TGTCTATCACTAGGTGCCGGGGAGCTGTTTTTT. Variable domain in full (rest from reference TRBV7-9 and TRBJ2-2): DTGVSQNPRHKITKRGQNVTFRCDPISEHNRLYWYRQTLGQGPEFLTYFQNEAQLEKSRLLSDRFSAERPKGSFSTLEIQRTEQGDSAMYLCLSLGAGELFFGEGSRLTVL.

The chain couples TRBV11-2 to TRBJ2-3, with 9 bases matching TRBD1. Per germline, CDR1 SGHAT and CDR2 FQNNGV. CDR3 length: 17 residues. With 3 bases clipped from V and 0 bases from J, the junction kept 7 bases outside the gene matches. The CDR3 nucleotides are TGTGCCAGCAGCTTTGGGACAGGGCATTGGAGCACAGATACGCAGTATTTT. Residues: CASSFGTGHWSTDTQYF.

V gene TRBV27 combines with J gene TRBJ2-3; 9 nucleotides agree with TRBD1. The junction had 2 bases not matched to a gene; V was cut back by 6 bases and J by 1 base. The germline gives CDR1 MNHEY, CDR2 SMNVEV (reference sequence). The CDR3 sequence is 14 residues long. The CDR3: CASSWDRGTDTQYF. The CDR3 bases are TGTGCCAGCAGCTGGGACAGGGGCACAGATACGCAGTATTTT.

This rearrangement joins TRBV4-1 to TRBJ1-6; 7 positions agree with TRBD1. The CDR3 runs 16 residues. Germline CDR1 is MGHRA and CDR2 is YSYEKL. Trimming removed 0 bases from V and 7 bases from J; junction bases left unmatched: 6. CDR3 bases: TGCGCCAGCAGCCAAGATTCGACAGGGAGGAATTCACCCCTCCACTTT. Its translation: CASSQDSTGRNSPLHF.

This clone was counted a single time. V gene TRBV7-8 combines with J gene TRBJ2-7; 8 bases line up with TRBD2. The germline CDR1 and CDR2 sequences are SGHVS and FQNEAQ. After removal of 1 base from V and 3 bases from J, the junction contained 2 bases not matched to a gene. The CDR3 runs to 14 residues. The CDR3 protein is CASSLVAGHYEQYF. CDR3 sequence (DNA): TGTGCCAGCAGCTTAGTAGCGGGGCACTACGAGCAGTACTTC.